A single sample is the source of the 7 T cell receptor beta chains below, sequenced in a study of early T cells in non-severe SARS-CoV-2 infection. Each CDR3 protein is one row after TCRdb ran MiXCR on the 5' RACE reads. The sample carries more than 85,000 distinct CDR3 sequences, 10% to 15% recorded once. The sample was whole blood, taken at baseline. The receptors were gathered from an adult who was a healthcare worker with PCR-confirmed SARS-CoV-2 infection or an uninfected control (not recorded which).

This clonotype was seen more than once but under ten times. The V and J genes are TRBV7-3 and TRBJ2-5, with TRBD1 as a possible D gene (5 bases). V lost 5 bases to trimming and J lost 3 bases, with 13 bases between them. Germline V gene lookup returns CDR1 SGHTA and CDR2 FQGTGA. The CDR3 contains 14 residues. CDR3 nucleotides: TGTGCCAGCAGCCCCTCCGACAGAGAAGAGACCCAGTACTTC. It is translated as CASSPSDREETQYF.

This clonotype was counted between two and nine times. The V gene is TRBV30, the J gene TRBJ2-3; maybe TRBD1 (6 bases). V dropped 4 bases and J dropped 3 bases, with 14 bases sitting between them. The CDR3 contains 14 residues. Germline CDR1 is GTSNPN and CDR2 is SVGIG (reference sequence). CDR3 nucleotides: TGTGCCTGGAAACAGGGAGTGGGTACAGATACGCAGTATTTT. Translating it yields CAWKQGVGTDTQYF.

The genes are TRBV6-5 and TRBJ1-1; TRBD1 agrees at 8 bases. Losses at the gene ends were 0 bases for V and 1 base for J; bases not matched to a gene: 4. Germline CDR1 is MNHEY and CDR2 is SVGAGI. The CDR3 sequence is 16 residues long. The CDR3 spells CASSYSRTGSNTEAFF. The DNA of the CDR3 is TGTGCCAGCAGTTACTCGAGGACAGGGTCGAACACTGAAGCTTTCTTT.

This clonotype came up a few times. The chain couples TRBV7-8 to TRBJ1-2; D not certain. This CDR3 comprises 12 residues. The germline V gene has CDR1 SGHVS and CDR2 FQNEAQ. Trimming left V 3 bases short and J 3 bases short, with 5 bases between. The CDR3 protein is CASSFGYYGYTF. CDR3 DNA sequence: TGTGCCAGCAGCTTCGGATACTATGGCTACACCTTC.

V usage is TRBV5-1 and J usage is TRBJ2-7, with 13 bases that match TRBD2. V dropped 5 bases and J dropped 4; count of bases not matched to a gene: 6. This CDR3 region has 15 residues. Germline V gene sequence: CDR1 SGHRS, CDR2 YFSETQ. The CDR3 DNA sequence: TGCGCCAGCAGTCGCGGGACTAGCGGGAATTACGAGCAGTACTTC. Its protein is CASSRGTSGNYEQYF.

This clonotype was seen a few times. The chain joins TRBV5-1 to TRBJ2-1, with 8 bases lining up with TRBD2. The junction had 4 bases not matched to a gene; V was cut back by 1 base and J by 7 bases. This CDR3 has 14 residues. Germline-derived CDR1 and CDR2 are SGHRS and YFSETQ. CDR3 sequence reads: CASSLLREGNEQFF. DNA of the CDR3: TGCGCCAGCAGCTTGTTACGGGAGGGGAATGAGCAGTTCTTC. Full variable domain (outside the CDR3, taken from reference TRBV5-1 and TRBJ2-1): KAGVTQTPRYLIKTRGQQVTLSCSPISGHRSVSWYQQTPGQGLQFLFEYFSETQRNKGNFPGRFSGRQFSNSRSEMNVSTLELGDSALYLCASSLLREGNEQFFGPGTRLTVL.

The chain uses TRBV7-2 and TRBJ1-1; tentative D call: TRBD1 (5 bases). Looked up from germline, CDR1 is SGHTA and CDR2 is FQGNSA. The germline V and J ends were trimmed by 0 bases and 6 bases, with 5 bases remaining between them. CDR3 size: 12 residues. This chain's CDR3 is CASSLAGPEAFF. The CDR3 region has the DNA TGTGCCAGCAGCTTAGCGGGGCCTGAAGCTTTCTTT.